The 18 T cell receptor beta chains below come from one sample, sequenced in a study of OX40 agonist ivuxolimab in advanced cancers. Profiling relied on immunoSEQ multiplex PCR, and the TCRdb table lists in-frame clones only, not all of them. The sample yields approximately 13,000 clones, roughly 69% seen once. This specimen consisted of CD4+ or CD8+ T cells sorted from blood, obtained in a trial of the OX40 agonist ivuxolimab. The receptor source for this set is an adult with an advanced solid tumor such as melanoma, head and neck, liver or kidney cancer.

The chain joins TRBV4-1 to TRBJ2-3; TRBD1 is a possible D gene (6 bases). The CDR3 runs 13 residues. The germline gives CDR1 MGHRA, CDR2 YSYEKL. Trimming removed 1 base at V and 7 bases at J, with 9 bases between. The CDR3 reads CASSQAQGHTQYF. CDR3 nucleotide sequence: TGCGCCAGCAGCCAAGCTCAGGGGCATACGCAGTATTTT.

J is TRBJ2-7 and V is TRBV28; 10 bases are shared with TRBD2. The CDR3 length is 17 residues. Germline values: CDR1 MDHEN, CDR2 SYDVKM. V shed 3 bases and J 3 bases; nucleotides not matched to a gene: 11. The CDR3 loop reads CASSFAEAGGIYYEQYF. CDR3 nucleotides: TGTGCCAGCAGTTTTGCGGAAGCGGGAGGGATTTACTACGAGCAGTACTTC.

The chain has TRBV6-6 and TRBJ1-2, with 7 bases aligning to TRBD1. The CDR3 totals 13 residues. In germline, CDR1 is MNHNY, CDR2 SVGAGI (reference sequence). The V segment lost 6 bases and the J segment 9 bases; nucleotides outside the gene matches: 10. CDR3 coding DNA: TGTGCCAGCAGCTCAGACAGGGCTGCGAGCTACACCTTC. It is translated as CASSSDRAASYTF.

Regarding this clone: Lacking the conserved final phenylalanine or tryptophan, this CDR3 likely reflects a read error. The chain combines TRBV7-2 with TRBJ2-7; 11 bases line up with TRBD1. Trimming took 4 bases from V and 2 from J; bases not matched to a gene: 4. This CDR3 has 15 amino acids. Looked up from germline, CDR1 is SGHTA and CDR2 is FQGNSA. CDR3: CASSYSGQGAYEQYL. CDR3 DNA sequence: TGTGCCAGCAGCTACTCGGGACAGGGGGCCTACGAGCAGTACCTC.

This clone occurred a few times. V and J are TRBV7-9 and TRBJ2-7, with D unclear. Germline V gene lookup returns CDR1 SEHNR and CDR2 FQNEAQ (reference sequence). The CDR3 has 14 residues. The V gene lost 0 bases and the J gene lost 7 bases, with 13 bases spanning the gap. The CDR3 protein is CASSLATSSGEQYF. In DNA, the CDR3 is TGTGCCAGCAGCTTAGCCACCAGTTCCGGTGAGCAGTACTTC.

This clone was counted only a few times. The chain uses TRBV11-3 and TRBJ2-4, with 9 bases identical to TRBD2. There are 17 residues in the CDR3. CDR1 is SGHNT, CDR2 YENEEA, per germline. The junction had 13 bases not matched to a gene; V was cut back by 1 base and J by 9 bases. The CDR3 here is CASSLVGGGGGDSIQYF. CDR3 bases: TGTGCCAGCAGCTTAGTCGGCGGCGGGGGGGGAGATAGCATTCAGTACTTC.

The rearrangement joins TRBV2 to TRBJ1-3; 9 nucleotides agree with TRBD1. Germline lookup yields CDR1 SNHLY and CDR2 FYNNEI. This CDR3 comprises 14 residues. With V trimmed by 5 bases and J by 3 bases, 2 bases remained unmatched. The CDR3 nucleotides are TGTGCCAGCAGTCCGGGACAGGGTGGAAACACCATATATTTT. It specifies CASSPGQGGNTIYF.

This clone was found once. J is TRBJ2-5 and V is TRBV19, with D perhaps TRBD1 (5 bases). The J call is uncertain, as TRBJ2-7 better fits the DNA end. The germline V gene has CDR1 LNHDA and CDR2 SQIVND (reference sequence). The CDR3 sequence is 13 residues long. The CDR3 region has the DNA TGTGCCAGTAGTCAACCAGGGTATAACGAGCAGTACTTC. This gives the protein CASSQPGYNEQYF.

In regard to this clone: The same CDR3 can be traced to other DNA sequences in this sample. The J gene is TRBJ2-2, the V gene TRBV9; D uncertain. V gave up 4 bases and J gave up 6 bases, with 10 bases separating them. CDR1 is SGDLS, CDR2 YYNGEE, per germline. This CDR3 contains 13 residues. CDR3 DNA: TGTGCCAGCAGCACAACCAGCTCCGGGGAGCTGTTTTTT. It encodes CASSTTSSGELFF.

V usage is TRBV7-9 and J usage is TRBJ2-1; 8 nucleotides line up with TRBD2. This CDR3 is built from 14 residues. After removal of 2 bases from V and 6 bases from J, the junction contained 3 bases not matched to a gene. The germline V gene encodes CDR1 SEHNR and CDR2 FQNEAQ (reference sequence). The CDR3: CASSLLAGGNEQFF. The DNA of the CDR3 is TGTGCCAGCAGCTTACTGGCGGGGGGCAATGAGCAGTTCTTC.

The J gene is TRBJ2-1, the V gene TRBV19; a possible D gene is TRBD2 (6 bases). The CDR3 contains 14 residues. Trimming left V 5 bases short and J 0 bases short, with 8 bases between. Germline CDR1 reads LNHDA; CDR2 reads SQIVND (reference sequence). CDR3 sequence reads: CASSGTSSYNEQFF. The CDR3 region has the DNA TGTGCCAGTAGTGGGACTTCCTCCTACAATGAGCAGTTCTTC. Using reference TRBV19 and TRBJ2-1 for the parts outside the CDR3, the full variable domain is DGGITQSPKYLFRKEGQNVTLSCEQNLNHDAMYWYRQDPGQGLRLIYYSQIVNDFQKGDIAEGYSVSREKKESFPLTVTSAQKNPTAFYLCASSGTSSYNEQFFGPGTRLTVL.

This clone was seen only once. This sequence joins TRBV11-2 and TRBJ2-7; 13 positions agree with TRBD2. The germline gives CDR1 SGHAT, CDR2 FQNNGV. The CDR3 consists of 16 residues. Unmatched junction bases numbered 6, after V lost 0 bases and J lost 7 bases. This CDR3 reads CASSLETGLAGWEQYF. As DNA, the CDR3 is TGTGCCAGCAGCTTAGAGACGGGACTAGCGGGATGGGAGCAGTACTTC.

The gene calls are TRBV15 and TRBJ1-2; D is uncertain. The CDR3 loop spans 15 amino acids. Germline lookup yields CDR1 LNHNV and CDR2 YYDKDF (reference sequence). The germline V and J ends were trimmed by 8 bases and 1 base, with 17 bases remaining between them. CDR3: CATPRKEMLNYGYTF. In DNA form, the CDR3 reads TGTGCCACCCCCCGGAAAGAGATGCTTAACTATGGCTACACCTTC. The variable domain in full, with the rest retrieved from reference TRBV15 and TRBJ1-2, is DAMVIQNPRYQVTQFGKPVTLSCSQTLNHNVMYWYQQKSSQAPKLLFHYYDKDFNNEADTPDNFQSRRPNTSFCFLDIRSPGLGDTAMYLCATPRKEMLNYGYTFGSGTRLTVV.

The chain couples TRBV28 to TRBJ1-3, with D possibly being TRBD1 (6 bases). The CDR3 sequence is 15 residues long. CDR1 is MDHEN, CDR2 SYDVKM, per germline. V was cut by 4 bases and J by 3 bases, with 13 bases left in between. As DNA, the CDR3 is TGTGCCAGCAGTTACCCCTACAGGGATGGAAACACCATATATTTT. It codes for CASSYPYRDGNTIYF.

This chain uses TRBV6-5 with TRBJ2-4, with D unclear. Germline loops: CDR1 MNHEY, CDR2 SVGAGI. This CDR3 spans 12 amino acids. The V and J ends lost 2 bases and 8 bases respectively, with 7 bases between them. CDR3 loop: CASSYAEDIQYF. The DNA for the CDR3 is TGTGCCAGCAGTTACGCCGAGGACATTCAGTACTTC.

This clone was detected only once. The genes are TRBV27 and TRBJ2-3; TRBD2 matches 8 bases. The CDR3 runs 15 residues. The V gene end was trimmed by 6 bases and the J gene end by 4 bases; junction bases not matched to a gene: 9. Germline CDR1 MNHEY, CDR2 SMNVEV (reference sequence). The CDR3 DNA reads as TGTGCCAGCAGCCGGTCTAGCGGGTTCGCAGATACGCAGTATTTT. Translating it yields CASSRSSGFADTQYF.

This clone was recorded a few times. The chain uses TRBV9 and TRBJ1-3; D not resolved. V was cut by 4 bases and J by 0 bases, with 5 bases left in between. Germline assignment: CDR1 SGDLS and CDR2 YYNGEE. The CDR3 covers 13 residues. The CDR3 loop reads CASSSYSGNTIYF. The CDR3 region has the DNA TGTGCCAGCAGCTCCTACTCTGGAAACACCATATATTTT.

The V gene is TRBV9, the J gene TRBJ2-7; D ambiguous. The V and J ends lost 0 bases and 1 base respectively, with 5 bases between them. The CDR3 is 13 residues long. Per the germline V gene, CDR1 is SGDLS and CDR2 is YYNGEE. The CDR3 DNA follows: TGTGCCAGCAGCGTAGGGTCGTCCTACGAGCAGTACTTC. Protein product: CASSVGSSYEQYF.